This entry is about one T cell receptor beta chain. Which antigen it targets is not known. Base qualities were left out, and no much larger clone turns up one base away. The sample carries other DNA sequences with the same CDR3. TCR CDR3 regions were amplified from genomic DNA by multiplex PCR using the deep immunoSEQ assay. Genomic DNA extracted from each cell subset was distributed evenly over all wells of several immunoSEQ 96-well plates, and each plate served as one replicate. For sorted subsets, about 200 ng genomic DNA, equal to 30,000 to 35,000 T cell genomes, was loaded into each replicate PCR. Purified libraries were quantified with a Qubit 3.0 fluorometer, sized on a Bioanalyzer 2100, and re-quantified with the KAPA Library Quantification kit. A separate single-read 150-cycle Illumina NextSeq 550 flow cell was used to sequence each immunoSEQ 96-well plate. The original pipeline was this. The immunoSEQ output contained only junctional sequences without quality scores, so filtering could not match that applied to full-length reads. To assign V/J genes and CDR3, sequences were annotated using PyIR, a Python wrapper for IgBLAST v1.9, with IMGT germline references. Reads with weak V/J assignments (E-value above 1e-6), missing CDR3, stop codons, out-of-frame junctions, or ambiguous translated residues were removed. V3J clonotypes were defined by identical inferred V gene, J gene, and CDR3 amino acid sequence. Percentage overlap between repertoires was computed as shared unique clonotypes divided by the size of the smaller repertoire. Repertoire richness was assessed with RTK rarefaction, the Chao1 estimator, and Recon v2.1 estimates of unobserved clonotypes. Generation probabilities for all TCRbeta clonotypes obtained by the gDNA method from a handful of donors were computed using OLGA. Sourced from immuneACCESS, this table was stored by TCRdb with only in-frame sequences that have V and J called. A share of the clones is absent; for the studies checked, an unresolved V gene accounts for under half, and the remainder has no known explanation. From that table come the V and J calls and clone size; the DNA was used to work out D and trimming. This sample is represented by under 1,100,000 clones; about four fifths of them were singletons. Jointly, the top ten make up 0.5% to 0.65% of the sample.

The donors were healthy, HIV-negative adults with no recently reported acute infections or vaccinations. Only Caucasian adults living in Nashville, Tennessee, USA were represented among the donors. CD4+ T cells were enriched by magnetic negative selection; naive cells were then positively selected on CD45RA, and the negative fraction formed the memory subset. Blood was collected by leukapheresis, and PBMCs were isolated by Ficoll-Histopaque density gradient centrifugation and then cryopreserved in liquid nitrogen vapor phase. Analytical flow cytometry was used to check the purity and quantity of each magnetically sorted T cell population. From each sorted fraction, genomic DNA was isolated and quantified by UV absorbance on a Nanodrop 2000c. The sample is drawn from a study of shared clonotypes between healthy human individuals (TCRdb year 2020). With respect to the entire study: A few men and two women, aged 18 to 49 years, made up the cohort. For each donor, CD4 naive and CD4 memory were each given three plates, CD8 naive was given two plates, and CD8 memory was given one plate. The study deeply sequenced blood TCR repertoires of 5 or 6 healthy adults to estimate repertoire size and the extent of clonotype sharing between individuals. To increase sequencing depth and limit assay-specific biases, different laboratories used diverse techniques to prepare libraries and sequence TCR repertoires. Each donor's leukapheresis produced roughly between roughly 0.85 and 9.5 billion PBMCs.

Looking up the germline V gene yields CDR1 SQVTM and CDR2 ANQGSEA. Taken from cysteine to phenylalanine, the CDR3 has 11 residues. Of the read, only the CDR3 DNA is kept; its 33 bases are in frame from base 1. Relative to germline, V is 5 bases shorter and J is 5 bases shorter, with 10 bases between their ends. Beyond this particular receptor, the publication reports: Even with the large sequencing depth, rarefaction of the sorted-subset datasets indicated that sequencing was incomplete. About 5% of naive CD4, 3.5% of naive CD8, 2.3% of memory CD4, and around 0.4% of memory CD8 clonotypes were shared across several donors. Higher generation probabilities were observed for clonotypes shared by all four sorted-subset donors than for non-shared clonotypes. Pairwise subsampling led to the expectation that sequencing depth would affect the degree of clonotype sharing among donors. The small number of donors limited the genetic and exposure-history diversity represented. Sampling was restricted to blood, and TCR repertoires in tissue are likely to differ from TCR repertoires in blood. Naive subsets generally had larger estimated clonotype richness than memory subsets.

This clonotype originated in a young man in good health. Some clones in this sample may be carry-over from other donors' samples. Sample: memory CD4+ T cells from PBMCs. In the paper's terms, the cell subset or site label means: CD45RA-negative fraction. The V and J segments used are TRBV29-1 and TRBJ2-7, and perhaps TRBD2 as D gene, on 6 matching bases. The nucleotide sequence reads TGCAGCGTTCAAACGGGGGACGAGCAGTACTTC. Translated, this is CSVQTGDEQYF.